This T cell receptor (beta chain) is drawn from a study of regulatory dendritic cells for organ transplantation. Study-level results: Considerable individual heterogeneity was seen in alloreactive memory CD8+ T cells. Memory T cells were less diverse than naive, with memory CD8+ most oligoclonal. Memory CD8+ clonal expansion seemed more limited with regulatory than mature dendritic cells.

V gave up 1 base and J gave up 8 bases, with 11 bases separating them. The germline gives CDR1 MNHNS, CDR2 SASEGT. This CDR3 has 14 amino acids. As for this clone: The antigen is undetermined.

Using immunoSEQ multiplex PCR, the repertoire was profiled, and TCRdb retains in-frame clones only, with some absent. The sample holds about 30,000 clones; 85% to 90% are singletons and the top ten take over 0.05%. Memory T cells were CD45RO+, naive were CD45RA+, sorted by FACS. V is TRBV6-1 and J is TRBJ1-4, with D uncertain. This clonotype was obtained from a human donor in good health. Sequences were obtained from naive CD4+ T cells from blood. Noted subset: CD45RA+ naive T cells. The CDR3 region has the DNA TGTGCCAGCAGTGAAGGCTCTAGGTGGGAAAAACTGTTTTTT. This encodes CASSEGSRWEKLFF.